This paragraph reports one T cell receptor (beta chain). This specimen belongs to a study of patients and donors after allogeneic stem cell transplantation. Germline CDR1 and CDR2: MNHNY and SVGAGI (reference sequence). Trimming removed 5 bases from V and 3 bases from J; junction bases left unmatched: 4. The CDR3 is 13 residues long. Via MiXCR, TCRdb re-called the RT-PCR reads, giving one row per CDR3 protein. The sample contains some 880,000 distinct CDR3 sequences, roughly 18% of which appear only once. The chain combines TRBV6-6 with TRBJ2-7; 7 nucleotides align to TRBD1. Sequences were obtained from blood, either unsorted or a sorted T cell fraction (not recorded which). The TCR comes from a human donor who was either an allogeneic HSCT recipient or a stem cell or donor lymphocyte infusion donor (not recorded which). It is not recorded whose cells these are; they may come from a transplant donor. CDR3 region: CASSTGQHYEQYF. As DNA, the CDR3 is TGTGCCAGCAGTACGGGACAGCACTACGAGCAGTACTTC.